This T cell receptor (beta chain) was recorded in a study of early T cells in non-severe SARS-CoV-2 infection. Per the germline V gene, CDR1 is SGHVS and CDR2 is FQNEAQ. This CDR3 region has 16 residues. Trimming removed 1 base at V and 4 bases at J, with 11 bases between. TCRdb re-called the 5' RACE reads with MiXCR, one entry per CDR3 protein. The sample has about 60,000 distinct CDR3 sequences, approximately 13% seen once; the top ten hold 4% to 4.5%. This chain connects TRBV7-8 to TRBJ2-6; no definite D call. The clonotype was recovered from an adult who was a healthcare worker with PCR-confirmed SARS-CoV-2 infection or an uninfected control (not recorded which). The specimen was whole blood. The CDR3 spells CASSLVSALGANVLTF. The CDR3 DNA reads TGTGCCAGCAGCTTAGTGTCCGCGTTGGGGGCCAACGTCCTGACTTTC.